The 19 T cell receptor beta chains in this list originate from one sample, sequenced in a study of human T cells and chemical hapten exposure. The authors extracted total RNA from unfractionated whole blood. TCRdb reprocessed the 5' RACE reads via MiXCR and lists one record per CDR3 protein. The table records 75,000 or so distinct CDR3 sequences, 15% to 20% of them present only once. These receptors originate from a female donor in good health.

V gene TRBV12-3 or TRBV12-4 combines with J gene TRBJ1-3; no firm D call. The V end lost 4 bases, the J end lost 0 bases, and 10 bases lay between the germline ends. The CDR3 totals 15 residues. CDR3 DNA: TGTGCCAGCAGTTCCCATGATCTCTCTGGAAACACCATATATTTT. Its protein is CASSSHDLSGNTIYF.

The J gene is TRBJ1-6, the V gene TRBV7-2, with D maybe TRBD1 (5 bases). CDR3 size: 20 residues. The V and J ends lost 1 base and 0 bases respectively, with 19 bases between them. Germline V gene lookup returns CDR1 SGHTA and CDR2 FQGNSA. The chain's CDR3 is CASSLVRDSRTSSYNSPLHF. The CDR3 nucleotides read TGTGCCAGCAGCTTAGTTCGGGACTCCCGGACAAGCTCCTATAATTCACCCCTCCACTTT.

The sample holds a few counts of this clonotype. V gene TRBV30 combines with J gene TRBJ1-1; maybe TRBD1 (5 bases). In germline, CDR1 is GTSNPN, CDR2 SVGIG (reference sequence). Trimming pared 6 bases from V and 5 bases from J, leaving 13 bases between. This CDR3 is built from 12 residues. The CDR3 loop is CACPSGGTEAFF. CDR3 DNA sequence: TGTGCCTGCCCCTCGGGGGGAACTGAAGCTTTCTTT. Looking up the rest from reference TRBV30 and TRBJ1-1 gives the full variable domain: SQTIHQWPATLVQPVGSPLSLECTVEGTSNPNLYWYRQAAGRGLQLLFYSVGIGQISSEVPQNLSASRPQDRQFILSSKKLLLSDSGFYLCACPSGGTEAFFGQGTRLTVV.

The table lists this clonotype with a few counts. The rearrangement links TRBV10-3 to TRBJ2-2, with 7 bases matching TRBD1. V was pared by 2 bases and J by 0 bases, with 3 bases of the junction left unmatched. Germline CDR1 reads ENHRY; CDR2 reads SYGVKD. The CDR3 has 16 residues. The CDR3 nucleotides read TGTGCCATCAGTGAGAGAGGGGGCCCGAACACCGGGGAGCTGTTTTTT. Encoded protein: CAISERGGPNTGELFF.

The chain carries TRBV27 and TRBJ1-1, with 7 positions matching TRBD1. Trimming removed 0 bases from V and 3 bases from J; junction bases left unmatched: 4. Germline values: CDR1 MNHEY, CDR2 SMNVEV (reference sequence). This CDR3 has 15 amino acids. The CDR3 nucleotides are TGTGCCAGCAGTTTATCAACCCAGGGGGACACTGAAGCTTTCTTT. As protein: CASSLSTQGDTEAFF.

The chain uses TRBV29-1 and TRBJ2-3; D call uncertain. From germline, CDR1 is SQVTM and CDR2 ANQGSEA. Trimming stripped 1 base from V and 6 bases from J, with 8 bases between. There are 12 residues in the CDR3. Here the CDR3 DNA reads TGCAGCGTTGAAGGGACGGCCGATACGCAGTATTTT. Its protein is CSVEGTADTQYF.

This clonotype has just a few counts. The chain employs TRBV10-2 and TRBJ1-1, with D hard to call. V was shortened by 3 bases and J by 3 bases, with 5 bases between the two germline ends. This CDR3 region has 12 residues. The germline gives CDR1 WSHSY, CDR2 SAAADI. CDR3 sequence: CASSDRYTEAFF. CDR3 in DNA: TGCGCCAGCAGTGACAGGTACACTGAAGCTTTCTTT.

This clonotype has a handful of counts. The CDR3 sequence: CASSLGSAKGARTDTQYF. CDR3 DNA sequence: TGTGCCAGCAGCTTAGGGTCGGCGAAAGGGGCCCGCACAGATACGCAGTATTTT. The rearrangement joins TRBV7-2 to TRBJ2-3; possibly TRBD1 for D (5 bases). There are 18 residues in the CDR3. In germline, CDR1 is SGHTA, CDR2 FQGNSA. V lost 1 base and J lost 1, with 18 bases in between. Full variable domain (remainder filled in from reference TRBV7-2 and TRBJ2-3): GAGVSQSPSNKVTEKGKDVELRCDPISGHTALYWYRQSLGQGLEFLIYFQGNSAPDKSGLPSDRFSAERTGGSVSTLTIQRTQQEDSAVYLCASSLGSAKGARTDTQYFGPGTRLTVL.

This clonotype has only a few counts. The J gene is TRBJ2-5, the V gene TRBV28, with unresolved D. This CDR3 is built from 14 residues. V lost 3 bases and J lost 1, with 9 bases in between. The V gene's germline CDR1 is MDHEN and CDR2 SYDVKM. Written as DNA, the CDR3 is TGTGCCAGCAGTTTCAACGGACCCCAAGAGACCCAGTACTTC. As protein: CASSFNGPQETQYF.

This clonotype occurred a few times. This rearrangement joins TRBV18 to TRBJ2-4; no clear D gene. Trimming removed 4 bases from V and 6 bases from J, with 16 bases in between. Germline V gives CDR1 KGHSH, CDR2 LQKENI. The CDR3 is 15 amino acids. The CDR3 bases are TGTGCCAGCTCACAATACGGAGACCGGATAAACATTCAGTACTTC. Amino acid sequence: CASSQYGDRINIQYF.

The gene calls are TRBV20-1 and TRBJ2-7; 13 nucleotides align to TRBD2. The length of the CDR3 is 17 residues. Germline values: CDR1 DFQATT, CDR2 SNEGSKA (reference sequence). Losses at the gene ends were 2 bases for V and 7 bases for J; bases not matched to a gene: 14. CDR3 DNA sequence: TGCAGTGCTAGACGGACTAGCGGGAGTCTCAGAGACGTGGAGCAGTACTTC. Translation gives CSARRTSGSLRDVEQYF.

This clonotype has just a few counts. The chain couples TRBV6-1 to TRBJ1-1; D ambiguous. Germline CDR1 MNHNS, CDR2 SASEGT. V was cut by 1 base and J by 5 bases, with 11 bases left in between. CDR3 length: 14 residues. The CDR3 DNA follows: TGTGCCAGCAGTGAAGACCAGGTTAGAACTGAAGCTTTCTTT. This gives the protein CASSEDQVRTEAFF.

This clonotype has more than one count but fewer than ten. The V and J genes are TRBV29-1 and TRBJ2-5, with D uncertain. The CDR3 runs 12 residues. Germline V gene sequence: CDR1 SQVTM, CDR2 ANQGSEA. Trimming took 2 bases from V and 1 from J, leaving 5 bases between them. CDR3 nucleotide sequence: TGCAGCGTTGAATTCCGCCAAGAGACCCAGTACTTC. Translation gives CSVEFRQETQYF.

This clonotype was found a few times. The gene calls are TRBV12-3 or TRBV12-4 and TRBJ2-3, with a weak D call TRBD2 (6 bases). Trimming removed 2 bases at V and 1 base at J, with 10 bases between. This CDR3 has 15 amino acids. CDR3 sequence (DNA): TGTGCCAGCAGTTTACCGCGGGGTGGCACAGATACGCAGTATTTT. This encodes CASSLPRGGTDTQYF.

This clonotype was recorded a few times. The gene calls are TRBV12-3 or TRBV12-4 and TRBJ2-7, with D maybe TRBD1 (6 bases). V was cut by 0 bases and J by 3 bases, with 12 bases left in between. The CDR3 is 15 residues long. The DNA of the CDR3 is TGTGCCAGCAGTTTAGCTTTAGGACAGAACTACGAGCAGTACTTC. Its protein product is CASSLALGQNYEQYF.

This clonotype qualifies as medium-sized. The chain has TRBV28 and TRBJ1-1; 7 nucleotides agree with TRBD1. V dropped 3 bases and J dropped 1; count of bases not matched to a gene: 5. Germline V gives CDR1 MDHEN, CDR2 SYDVKM. This CDR3 contains 15 residues. In DNA form, the CDR3 reads TGTGCCAGCAGTTTTTGGGGACAGAAGAACACTGAAGCTTTCTTT. As protein: CASSFWGQKNTEAFF.

The rearrangement uses TRBV7-2 and TRBJ1-5, with TRBD1 matching 7 bases. The CDR3 loop spans 15 amino acids. CDR1 and CDR2 (germline): SGHTA, FQGNSA. Trimming took 3 bases from V and 7 from J; bases not matched to a gene: 9. The CDR3 DNA follows: TGTGCCAGCAGCTTGCAAGGGGGCGTCGGGCAGCCCCAGCATTTT. This translates into CASSLQGGVGQPQHF.

The chain combines TRBV14 with TRBJ1-1; D ambiguous. The length of the CDR3 is 14 residues. The V end lost 5 bases, the J end lost 5 bases, and 15 bases lay between the germline ends. Germline values: CDR1 SGHDN, CDR2 FVKESK. CDR3 DNA: TGTGCCAGCAGCTCCAACCGGGAGAAAACTGAAGCTTTCTTT. It codes for CASSSNREKTEAFF. Full variable domain (remainder filled in from reference TRBV14 and TRBJ1-1): EAGVTQFPSHSVIEKGQTVTLRCDPISGHDNLYWYRRVMGKEIKFLLHFVKESKQDESGMPNNRFLAERTGGTYSTLKVQPAELEDSGVYFCASSSNREKTEAFFGQGTRLTVV.

The genes are TRBV5-1 and TRBJ2-4, with a possible D match to TRBD2 (5 bases). This CDR3 contains 15 residues. Trimming took 0 bases from V and 8 from J, leaving 15 bases between them. CDR1 and CDR2 (germline): SGHRS, YFSETQ. The CDR3 loop reads CASSLAGTMEDIQYF. The CDR3 nucleotides read TGCGCCAGCAGCTTGGCCGGTACGATGGAGGACATTCAGTACTTC.